These 21 T cell receptor beta chains share one sample of origin, sequenced in a study of tumor and adjacent non-tumor tissue in lung cancer. No cell sorting was done before RNA was extracted from the tissue. Three rounds of nested PCR, following a modified ARM-PCR protocol, produced the TCRbeta library. TCRdb analysed the multiplex PCR reads with MiXCR anew, one entry per CDR3 protein. The sample lists over 85,000 distinct CDR3 sequences; about 80% were seen once. The sequenced material came from lung tumor tissue. These TCRs come from an older man with non-small cell lung cancer.

The chain employs TRBV4-2 and TRBJ1-2, with D tentatively TRBD1 (6 bases). Germline V lookup: CDR1 LGHNA, CDR2 YNFKEQ. The CDR3 covers 18 residues. The ends were cut back, 0 bases at V and 5 bases at J, with 22 bases in the middle. CDR3 loop: CASSQEIGVVGHYYGYTF. The DNA of the CDR3 is TGTGCCAGCAGCCAAGAGATCGGAGTCGTGGGACATTATTATGGCTACACCTTC.

V is TRBV6-2 or TRBV6-3 and J is TRBJ2-7, with D possibly TRBD1 on 5 matching bases. Germline V gene sequence: CDR1 MNHEY, CDR2 SVGEGT. Trimming left V 7 bases short and J 3 bases short, with 31 bases between. This CDR3 has 19 amino acids. CDR3 sequence (DNA): TGTGCCAGCACTCCCCTGGGCATAAGGGGCGGCCCTTACTTCTACGAGCAGTACTTC. Translation gives CASTPLGIRGGPYFYEQYF.

Of note for this clonotype: The CDR3 ends on some other residue instead of the conserved phenylalanine or tryptophan, so this is likely a read error. The chain uses TRBV29-1 and TRBJ2-1; D may be TRBD2 (5 bases). This CDR3 is built from 16 residues. Germline V lookup: CDR1 SQVTM, CDR2 ANQGSEA. The CDR3 bases are TGCAGTGTTGAACTCTATGACAACGGGATGGACAATGAGCAGTTCCTC. It encodes CSVELYDNGMDNEQFL.

This clonotype was recorded many times. This chain connects TRBV5-1 to TRBJ1-3, with 10 bases identical to TRBD1. Germline trimming cut 3 bases from V and 8 bases from J; bases unmatched to any gene: 5. Germline V gene sequence: CDR1 SGHRS, CDR2 YFSETQ. This CDR3 is 14 amino acids long. CDR3 nucleotide sequence: TGCGCCAGCAGCTCGGGACAGGGGACGCACACCATATATTTT. This translates into CASSSGQGTHTIYF. Based on the CDR3 plus reference TRBV5-1 and TRBJ1-3, the full variable domain is KAGVTQTPRYLIKTRGQQVTLSCSPISGHRSVSWYQQTPGQGLQFLFEYFSETQRNKGNFPGRFSGRQFSNSRSEMNVSTLELGDSALYLCASSSGQGTHTIYFGEGSWLTVV.

About this clonotype itself: Germline and junction disagree at one end, which may indicate a read error. The rearrangement joins TRBV6-5 to TRBJ1-6; D remains unclear. The CDR3 totals 14 residues. Germline lookup yields CDR1 MNHEY and CDR2 SVGAGI. The CDR3 loop is CASSYSIGSSPLHF. CDR3 nucleotides: TGTGCCAGCAGTTACTCGATTGGGAGTTCACCCCTACACTTT.

This clonotype was counted a few times. One base away lies a much larger clone, so this may be a sequencing read error. The chain recombines TRBV10-3 with TRBJ2-2; 7 bases align to TRBD2. The V gene end was trimmed by 9 bases and the J gene end by 7 bases; junction bases not matched to a gene: 11. Germline CDR1 and CDR2: ENHRY and SYGVKD. The CDR3 totals 14 residues. For the CDR3, the DNA is TGTGCCATTAAAAGCGGGACCTCCATCGGGGAGCTGTTTTTT. Its translation: CAIKSGTSIGELFF.

The rearrangement links TRBV29-1 to TRBJ1-6; D not certain. The CDR3 has 13 residues. V shed 6 bases and J shed 7 bases, with 13 bases lying between them. The V gene's germline CDR1 is SQVTM and CDR2 ANQGSEA. The CDR3 nucleotides read TGCAGCGTGACTGGGGTTGGCAATTCACCCCTCCACTTT. This encodes CSVTGVGNSPLHF.

This chain joins TRBV4-2 and TRBJ1-4, with D perhaps matching TRBD1 (5 bases). Germline V gene data show CDR1 as LGHNA and CDR2 as YNFKEQ. V lost 1 base, J lost 6 bases, and 18 bases lay in between. The CDR3 loop spans 17 amino acids. The CDR3 DNA reads TGTGCCAGCAGCCAAGTAACGTTGGGGGTAGCCCATGAAAAACTGTTTTTT. This codes for CASSQVTLGVAHEKLFF.

This clonotype was recorded only once. One junction end does not reproduce the germline sequence, and a read error may be involved. The chain links TRBV6-5 to TRBJ1-2; 7 bases align to TRBD1. The CDR3 is 16 amino acids. Looked up from germline, CDR1 is MNHEY and CDR2 is SVGAGI. CDR3 residues: CASTCEMRDSLYGYTF. CDR3 bases: TGTGCCAGCACCTGTGAGATGCGGGACAGTCTCTATGGTTACACCTTC.

In regard to this clonotype: This CDR3 is missing its conserved last phenylalanine or tryptophan, likely due to a read error. V is TRBV6-6 and J is TRBJ2-7; D might be TRBD2 (5 bases). Looked up from germline, CDR1 is MNHNY and CDR2 is SVGAGI (reference sequence). The CDR3 extends over 13 amino acids. CDR3 sequence: CISSYSRGYEQYS. Written as DNA, the CDR3 is TGTATCAGCAGTTACTCACGGGGCTACGAGCAGTACTCC.

For this clonotype: As the CDR3 is not closed by the conserved phenylalanine or tryptophan, this likely results from a read error. The chain combines TRBV6-5 with TRBJ1-1; D unresolved. The length of the CDR3 is 14 residues. V was clipped by 2 bases and J by 7 bases, with 14 bases between them. Germline-derived CDR1 and CDR2 are MNHEY and SVGAGI. The CDR3 region is CASSYSAARIEAFS. CDR3 sequence (DNA): TGTGCCAGCAGTTACAGCGCCGCGAGGATTGAAGCTTTCTCT.

The chain has TRBV11-2 and TRBJ2-3; D is tentatively TRBD1 or TRBD2 (5 bases each). Trimming cost V 0 bases and J 5 bases, with 18 bases left between them. This CDR3 is built from 17 residues. Germline lookup yields CDR1 SGHAT and CDR2 FQNNGV. The chain's CDR3 is CASSLDLTGRIRDTQYF. In DNA, the CDR3 is TGTGCCAGCAGCTTAGATCTAACGGGACGAATCAGAGATACGCAGTATTTT.

The chain employs TRBV6-1 and TRBJ1-5; a weak D match, TRBD1 (6 bases). The germline V gene has CDR1 MNHNS and CDR2 SASEGT. V was pared by 0 bases and J by 9 bases, with 12 bases between. The CDR3 sequence is 14 residues long. Here the CDR3 DNA reads TGTGCCAGCAGTGAAGCAGGGGGTCGGCTGCCCCAGCATTTT. Its translation is CASSEAGGRLPQHF.

The chain uses TRBV28 and TRBJ2-3, with 7 bases that match TRBD2. The CDR3 spans 15 residues. V lost 5 bases and J lost 6; bases outside the gene matches: 11. Per germline, CDR1 MDHEN and CDR2 SYDVKM. This CDR3 is CASSPLEGGLDTQYF. As DNA, the CDR3 is TGTGCCAGCAGTCCCCTGGAGGGAGGGTTGGATACGCAGTATTTT. Full variable domain (outside the CDR3, taken from reference TRBV28 and TRBJ2-3): DVKVTQSSRYLVKRTGEKVFLECVQDMDHENMFWYRQDPGLGLRLIYFSYDVKMKEKGDIPEGYSVSREKKERFSLILESASTNQTSMYLCASSPLEGGLDTQYFGPGTRLTVL.

Points on this clonotype: Mismatch with germline at one junction end may stem from a read error. The V and J genes are TRBV29-1 and TRBJ2-6; D remains unclear. The germline V gene encodes CDR1 SQVTM and CDR2 ANQGSEA. The length of the CDR3 is 15 residues. The CDR3 sequence is CSVEGVYSEAKVLTF. CDR3 DNA sequence: TGCAGCGTTGAAGGCGTTTACTCTGAAGCCAAGGTCCTGACTTTC.

V gene TRBV27 combines with J gene TRBJ2-7; D possibly corresponds to TRBD2 (5 bases). The ends were cut back, 6 bases at V and 7 bases at J, with 22 bases in the middle. Germline assignment: CDR1 MNHEY and CDR2 SMNVEV (reference sequence). The CDR3 length is 15 residues. Here the CDR3 DNA reads TGTGCCAGCAGAGTATATGTGGGAGCAGCATATGAGCAGTACTTC. Protein: CASRVYVGAAYEQYF.

A remark on this clonotype: Sequence at one end of the junction differs from germline and may be a read error. The chain joins TRBV6-5 to TRBJ1-2; the D gene is possibly TRBD1 (5 bases). Germline V gene sequence: CDR1 MNHEY, CDR2 SVGAGI. The CDR3 contains 13 residues. The CDR3 nucleotides read TGTGCCAGTAGTTATTCGGGGCAATTGGGCTACATCTTC. This gives the protein CASSYSGQLGYIF.

Concerning this clonotype itself: Germline and junction disagree at one end, which may indicate a read error. V usage is TRBV11-3 and J usage is TRBJ1-2, with D tentatively TRBD1 (6 bases). CDR3 length: 15 residues. CDR1 is SGHNT, CDR2 YENEEA, per germline. CDR3 sequence: CASSLLGTRPYGYTF. In DNA form, the CDR3 reads TGTGCTAGCAGCTTATTGGGGACAAGGCCTTATGGCTACACCTTC.

About this clonotype itself: One base away lies a much larger clone, so this may be a sequencing read error. The chain joins TRBV20-1 to TRBJ1-2; D ambiguous. Germline CDR1 is DFQATT and CDR2 is SNEGSKA (reference sequence). The CDR3 consists of 12 residues. V was cut by 7 bases and J by 2 bases, with 11 bases left in between. The CDR3 sequence is CSVTPSNYGYTF. DNA of the CDR3: TGCAGTGTTACGCCTTCAAACTATGGCTACACCTTC.

With regard to this clonotype: One end of the junction fails to match germline, which may point to a read error. The genes are TRBV10-3 and TRBJ1-1; no definite D call. CDR1 is ENHRY, CDR2 SYGVKD, per germline. The CDR3 length is 15 residues. CDR3 bases: TGTGCCATCAGTGAAAATGGGCACGCGGGCACTGAAGCCTTCTTT. This gives the protein CAISENGHAGTEAFF.

Of note for this clonotype: The missing conserved phenylalanine or tryptophan at the end of this CDR3 makes a read error likely. This rearrangement joins TRBV10-1 to TRBJ1-2; D is possibly TRBD1 (6 bases). This CDR3 has 15 residues. The germline V gene has CDR1 WNHNN and CDR2 SYGVQD (reference sequence). This chain's CDR3 is CTSSELTGQTYGYTL. CDR3 DNA sequence: TGCACCAGCAGTGAGTTGACAGGCCAAACCTATGGCTACACCTTG.